The 26 T cell receptor beta chains given below trace back to one sample, sequenced in a study of OX40 agonist ivuxolimab in advanced cancers. Clones were sequenced by immunoSEQ multiplex PCR, and TCRdb holds only the in-frame ones, with some missing. This sample has about 98,000 clones; around 90% occur once, and the top ten carry under 0.55%. Sequenced here: CD4+ or CD8+ T cells sorted from blood, sampled in a trial of the OX40 agonist ivuxolimab. These receptors came from an adult with an advanced solid tumor such as melanoma, head and neck, liver or kidney cancer.

This clone was counted between two and nine times. The chain joins TRBV2 to TRBJ1-5, with TRBD1 as a possible D gene (5 bases). V lost 4 bases, J lost 4 bases, and 11 bases lay in between. The CDR3 loop spans 14 amino acids. Germline V lookup: CDR1 SNHLY, CDR2 FYNNEI. Written as DNA, the CDR3 is TGTGCCAGCAGTGCCCAGGGAACGAATCAGCCCCAGCATTTT. This sequence encodes CASSAQGTNQPQHF.

This clone was counted between two and nine times. The chain carries TRBV2 and TRBJ2-7; weak D call: TRBD1 (7 bases). The CDR3 runs 14 residues. Trimming pared 6 bases from V and 5 bases from J, leaving 17 bases between. Germline V gene data show CDR1 as SNHLY and CDR2 as FYNNEI. CDR3 in DNA: TGTGCCAGCAGAGGAGGGACAGTAAATGACGAGCAGTACTTC. It yields the protein CASRGGTVNDEQYF. Full variable domain (missing parts from reference TRBV2 and TRBJ2-7): EPEVTQTPSHQVTQMGQEVILRCVPISNHLYFYWYRQILGQKVEFLVSFYNNEISEKSEIFDDQFSVERPDGSNFTLKIRSTKLEDSAMYFCASRGGTVNDEQYFGPGTRLTVT.

The chain recombines TRBV7-2 with TRBJ2-3; D is perhaps TRBD2 (6 bases). Germline CDR1 is SGHTA and CDR2 is FQGNSA. The CDR3 has 13 residues. V shed 0 bases and J shed 6 bases, with 7 bases lying between them. For the CDR3, the DNA is TGTGCCAGCAGCTTAGCGGCGGGGGATACGCAGTATTTT. Translated, it gives CASSLAAGDTQYF.

CDR3 DNA sequence: TGTGCCACCAGCAAAGAACCACAGACGAACACTGAAGCTTTCTTT. Translation gives CATSKEPQTNTEAFF. The V and J genes are TRBV15 and TRBJ1-1; no reliable D call. The V gene's germline CDR1 is LNHNV and CDR2 YYDKDF (reference sequence). Deletions cut 4 bases from V and 1 base from J, with 13 bases between. The CDR3 totals 15 residues.

The chain links TRBV28 to TRBJ2-7; TRBD2 might be the D (6 bases). The ends were cut back, 5 bases at V and 2 bases at J, with 19 bases in the middle. The CDR3 length is 16 residues. The germline gives CDR1 MDHEN, CDR2 SYDVKM. DNA of the CDR3: TGTGCCAGCAGTGTCGGTGGAAGGGCGGGGACCTACGAGCAGTACTTC. Translated, it gives CASSVGGRAGTYEQYF.

The V and J genes are TRBV19 and TRBJ2-3; possible D gene TRBD2, 6 bases. V lost 9 bases and J 0 bases, leaving 13 bases between the germline ends. CDR1 is LNHDA and CDR2 is SQIVND in the germline V gene (reference sequence). This CDR3 is 14 amino acids long. The CDR3 DNA reads TGTGCCAGCCATTTCGGGGGAAGCACAGATACGCAGTATTTT. Translating gives CASHFGGSTDTQYF.

The V and J genes are TRBV11-2 and TRBJ2-5; TRBD1 agrees at 10 bases. V lost 1 base to trimming and J lost 4 bases; unmatched junction nucleotides: 9. The CDR3 sequence is 17 residues long. Germline CDR1 SGHAT, CDR2 FQNNGV. This CDR3 reads CASSLGSGQGLGETQYF. The CDR3, as DNA: TGTGCCAGCAGCTTAGGGTCGGGACAGGGGCTCGGAGAGACCCAGTACTTC.

The rearrangement joins TRBV7-2 to TRBJ2-1, with a possible D match to TRBD2 (5 bases). Germline CDR1 and CDR2: SGHTA and FQGNSA. This CDR3 is built from 14 residues. V dropped 1 base and J dropped 9 bases, with 13 bases sitting between them. The CDR3 DNA sequence: TGTGCCAGCAGCTTAGGGCCGGGGTTGGGTGAGCAGTTCTTC. Translating gives CASSLGPGLGEQFF.

V usage is TRBV6-6 and J usage is TRBJ2-7, with unresolved D. The CDR3 has 14 residues. Germline V lookup: CDR1 MNHNY, CDR2 SVGAGI (reference sequence). Trimming removed 0 bases from V and 7 bases from J, with 13 bases in between. The CDR3 spells CASSYSLISFEQYF. The CDR3 DNA is TGTGCCAGCAGTTACTCCCTCATCAGCTTTGAGCAGTACTTC.

The chain employs TRBV7-2 and TRBJ1-2; D is uncertain. Per germline, CDR1 SGHTA and CDR2 FQGNSA. Trimming removed 1 base at V and 3 bases at J, with 15 bases between. The CDR3 runs 16 residues. The CDR3 coding sequence is TGTGCCAGCAGCTTAGGGGGTGGGCTCGAGGACTATGGCTACACCTTC. Translated, it gives CASSLGGGLEDYGYTF. Full variable domain (outside the CDR3, taken from reference TRBV7-2 and TRBJ1-2): GAGVSQSPSNKVTEKGKDVELRCDPISGHTALYWYRQSLGQGLEFLIYFQGNSAPDKSGLPSDRFSAERTGGSVSTLTIQRTQQEDSAVYLCASSLGGGLEDYGYTFGSGTRLTVV.

Details on this clone: A read error is likely, as this CDR3 ends without the conserved phenylalanine or tryptophan. V and J are TRBV2 and TRBJ1-6, with D tentatively TRBD1 (5 bases). In germline, CDR1 is SNHLY, CDR2 FYNNEI. Between the trimmed V and J ends, which lost 3 bases and 12 bases, there was a span of 15 bases. The CDR3 loop spans 14 amino acids. The CDR3 region has the DNA TGTGCCAGCAGTGAGAAACGGCAGGGAAGACCCCTCCACCTT. Translation: CASSEKRQGRPLHL.

The chain recombines TRBV6-1 with TRBJ1-5; unclear D gene. This CDR3 spans 13 amino acids. The V end lost 5 bases, the J end lost 0 bases, and 5 bases lay between the germline ends. Germline V gene sequence: CDR1 MNHNS, CDR2 SASEGT. The CDR3, as DNA: TGTGCCAGCAGTCAGCATAGCAATCAGCCCCAGCATTTT. Translated: CASSQHSNQPQHF.

The J gene is TRBJ1-4, the V gene TRBV9; 7 bases match TRBD1. The germline CDR1 and CDR2 sequences are SGDLS and YYNGEE. This CDR3 is built from 13 residues. The J segment lost 8 bases and the V segment lost 2 bases, leaving 3 bases of the junction unmatched. The DNA for the CDR3 is TGTGCCAGCAGCGTGGCAGGGGGGGAAAAACTGTTTTTT. Amino acid sequence: CASSVAGGEKLFF.

The gene calls are TRBV6-5 and TRBJ1-1; D is perhaps TRBD1 (5 bases). Trimming took off 2 bases at V and 5 bases at J, with 9 bases between the two ends. This CDR3 region has 13 residues. In germline, CDR1 is MNHEY, CDR2 SVGAGI. CDR3 bases: TGTGCCAGCAGTTACCAGGGCCGAACTGAAGCTTTCTTT. Its translation: CASSYQGRTEAFF.

The genes are TRBV2 and TRBJ1-2, with D possibly TRBD1 on 6 matching bases. Germline V gives CDR1 SNHLY, CDR2 FYNNEI. The CDR3 is made up of 15 amino acids. The V end was cut by 7 bases, the J end by 3 bases, with 18 bases between. As DNA, the CDR3 is TGTGCCAGCACCGGCGGGGGGCGCGGTGACTATGGCTACACCTTC. Translation gives CASTGGGRGDYGYTF.

This chain connects TRBV7-3 to TRBJ1-2; D gene ambiguous. This CDR3 comprises 14 residues. V was cut by 1 base and J by 4 bases, with 10 bases left in between. Germline lookup yields CDR1 SGHTA and CDR2 FQGTGA. The CDR3 bases are TGTGCCAGCAGCTTAAGGCACAGTACCTATGGCTACACCTTC. Translated, it gives CASSLRHSTYGYTF.

The chain links TRBV7-2 to TRBJ2-3; 7 nucleotides align to TRBD1. V shed 2 bases, J shed 4 bases, and the junction held 6 bases outside the gene matches. Germline CDR1 and CDR2: SGHTA and FQGNSA. This CDR3 region has 15 residues. DNA for the CDR3: TGTGCCAGCAGCTTACAGCGACAGGGAGCAGATACGCAGTATTTT. Protein: CASSLQRQGADTQYF.

The V call is TRBV29-1, the J call TRBJ2-2, with 7 positions matching TRBD1. Germline CDR1 reads SQVTM; CDR2 reads ANQGSEA. This CDR3 region has 16 residues. Germline trimming cut 6 bases from V and 3 bases from J; bases unmatched to any gene: 13. The CDR3 is CSVARTLQGDTGELFF. The CDR3 DNA sequence: TGCAGCGTCGCACGGACACTCCAGGGGGACACCGGGGAGCTGTTTTTT.

This clone has more than one count but fewer than ten. This chain joins TRBV6-5 and TRBJ2-5, with D uncertain. The CDR3 contains 13 residues. V gave up 5 bases and J gave up 4 bases, with 11 bases separating them. CDR1 and CDR2 from the germline V gene are MNHEY and SVGAGI. CDR3 sequence: CASSIGPLETQYF. CDR3 coding DNA: TGTGCCAGCAGTATAGGGCCCTTAGAGACCCAGTACTTC.

In this sample, this clone turned up once. V usage is TRBV6-5 and J usage is TRBJ2-3, with D perhaps matching TRBD1 or TRBD2 (5 bases each). V was pared by 8 bases and J by 6 bases, with 15 bases between. This CDR3 region has 13 residues. Germline CDR1 is MNHEY and CDR2 is SVGAGI. The DNA for the CDR3 is TGTGCCAGCCTTGTCCCGGGGACGGATACGCAGTATTTT. This codes for CASLVPGTDTQYF.

The J gene is TRBJ1-5, the V gene TRBV18; 11 bases fit TRBD1. Germline V lookup: CDR1 KGHSH, CDR2 LQKENI. This CDR3 region has 15 residues. After removal of 4 bases from V and 6 bases from J, the junction contained 5 bases not matched to a gene. Here the CDR3 DNA reads TGTGCCAGCTCACGGGACAGGGGGAGGATTCAGCCCCAGCATTTT. The encoded protein is CASSRDRGRIQPQHF.

The CDR3 sequence is CASSKNFWPNTEAFF. The DNA for the CDR3 is TGTGCCAGCAGCAAAAACTTTTGGCCTAACACTGAAGCTTTCTTT. The chain employs TRBV21-1 and TRBJ1-1. TRBV21-1 is given as a pseudogene. CDR3 length equals 15 residues.

The rearrangement joins TRBV5-1 to TRBJ2-2; 8 bases map to TRBD1. The germline V gene has CDR1 SGHRS and CDR2 YFSETQ. This CDR3 comprises 16 residues. The V gene end was trimmed by 4 bases and the J gene end by 3 bases; junction bases not matched to a gene: 8. CDR3 residues: CASSETGVSHTGELFF. The DNA for the CDR3 is TGCGCCAGCAGCGAGACAGGGGTCTCGCACACCGGGGAGCTGTTTTTT. The variable domain in full, completed from reference TRBV5-1 and TRBJ2-2, reads KAGVTQTPRYLIKTRGQQVTLSCSPISGHRSVSWYQQTPGQGLQFLFEYFSETQRNKGNFPGRFSGRQFSNSRSEMNVSTLELGDSALYLCASSETGVSHTGELFFGEGSRLTVL.

The chain uses TRBV7-2 and TRBJ2-7; D uncertain. Germline lookup yields CDR1 SGHTA and CDR2 FQGNSA. This CDR3 is 14 amino acids long. V lost 4 bases, J lost 3 bases, and 13 bases lay in between. CDR3 sequence (DNA): TGTGCCAGCAGCTCTACCCCAGGAGACTACGAGCAGTACTTC. It yields the protein CASSSTPGDYEQYF.

Note on this clone: The same CDR3 also results from other DNA sequences found in this sample. The chain recombines TRBV18 with TRBJ1-5; 10 nucleotides align to TRBD1. The CDR3 contains 16 residues. Per the germline V gene, CDR1 is KGHSH and CDR2 is LQKENI. V lost 3 bases, J lost 4 bases, and 6 bases stayed unmatched. The CDR3 nucleotides are TGTGCCAGCTCACCCCGCGGGACAGGGGCGAATCAGCCCCAGCATTTT. Translation gives CASSPRGTGANQPQHF.

The chain joins TRBV2 to TRBJ2-5; D gene ambiguous. The CDR3 totals 12 residues. The V end was cut by 4 bases, the J end by 2 bases, with 5 bases between. Germline values: CDR1 SNHLY, CDR2 FYNNEI. CDR3: CASSVEQETQYF. CDR3 nucleotide sequence: TGTGCCAGCAGTGTCGAGCAAGAGACCCAGTACTTC.